The sequence of this T cell receptor (beta chain) was determined in a study of CD8+ T cells in alopecia areata (dated by TCRdb to the late 2010s). General notes on the study: The study used high-throughput TCRbeta sequencing to examine T cell clonal expansion in alopecia areata, in both the C3H/HeJ mouse model and human patients. On the human side, TCRbeta sequencing was run on scalp tissue and on sorted CD4+ and CD8+ peripheral blood T cells from healthy controls and from alopecia areata patients with either patchy or totalis/universalis disease. Scalp clonality was compared across normal scalp (n=4), patchy alopecia areata scalp (n=8), and alopecia totalis/universalis scalp (n=8). RNA was obtained with the PAXgene miRNA kit for fixed scalp, the miRNeasy kit for PBMCs, and the RNeasy kit for mouse skin. Amplification of TCRbeta CDR3 regions was done by immunoSEQ multiplex PCR using 35 Vbeta forward primers and 13 Jbeta reverse primers.

What the work shows at the level of the full study, not this receptor alone: Compared with mice, TCR sequences shared between patients were less clear, possibly partly because of HLA diversity across the patient population. Lesional scalp, especially in alopecia totalis/universalis, showed higher clonality and more expanded CD8+ clones than normal scalp, suggesting antigenic drive. Scalp TCR repertoire analysis is complicated because resident alphabeta T cells in normal human skin are also sequenced, whereas mouse skin is dominated by gammadelta T cells.

The library was obtained by the immunoSEQ multiplex PCR assay. RNA was extracted from all samples and reverse transcribed into cDNA, which served as template for TCR sequencing. SuperScript III was used to make first-strand cDNA, primed with a 2:1 mix of oligo-dT and random hexamers. A synthetic immune receptor repertoire was used to measure amplification bias, and any remaining bias was corrected computationally. As for how the authors treated the data: Raw reads were preprocessed for error removal, and CDR3 was defined according to IMGT conventions as running from the conserved cysteine to phenylalanine. Clonality was calculated as 1 minus Shannon entropy normalized by log2 of the number of productive unique TCRs. Whether each scalp clone was CD4 or CD8 was inferred by checking scalp TCRbeta sequences against the CD4 and CD8 repertoires from sorted blood. As stored in TCRdb, this immuneACCESS dataset retains in-frame rearrangements with V and J assigned. A fraction of the clones does not appear; measured against another copy, unresolved V genes explain less than half of the discrepancy, and the remainder lacks a known reason. Clone size and the V and J calls come from that table; the DNA yielded D and trimming. In all, the sample holds fewer than 150,000 clones, and about 60% of those were seen once. The top ten hold around 2.8% of the sample.

PBMCs were separated by density centrifugation and stained for CD3, CD4 and CD8, after which CD4+ and CD8+ T cells were sorted on a FACSAria. Unaffected controls provided scalp biopsies and blood samples. There are a few counts of this clone. What this receptor recognizes is not known. Qualities for individual bases were not recorded, and no much larger clone is one base off. The same CDR3 also results from other DNA sequences found in this sample. CDR1 and CDR2 are drawn from the germline V gene: KGHSH, LQKENI. The CDR3 starts with the cysteine, ends with the phenylalanine, and has 13 residues. Solely the CDR3 DNA is kept, with 39 bases framed from the first base. V and J lose 3 bases and 3 bases, and a span of 8 bases separates them.

Sequencing was carried out using CD4+ T cells sorted from blood. The V and J segments used are TRBV18 and TRBJ2-5, with the D gene too uncertain to name. The sequence derives from a human donor in good health. The DNA sequence is TGTGCCAGCTCACCGGTACGCGAAGAGACCCAGTACTTC. Translated, this is CASSPVREETQYF.